This TCR beta chain was observed in a study of OX40 agonist ivuxolimab in advanced cancers. Study-level points and caveats: Expanded peripheral T-cell antigen specificity went undetermined. Blood T cells, both CD4+ and CD8+, expanded clonally by week 6 at 0.1 to 3.0 mg/kg.

Concerning this clone: Antigen unknown.

V was pared by 5 bases and J by 8 bases, with 10 bases between. Germline assignment: CDR1 MNHEY and CDR2 SMNVEV (reference sequence). The CDR3 has 12 residues. The repertoire was sequenced with immunoSEQ multiplex PCR; TCRdb's copy has only in-frame clones and lacks some. The sample records 25,000 to 35,000 clones, less than 90% being singletons. Material: CD4+ or CD8+ T cells sorted from blood, obtained in a trial of the OX40 agonist ivuxolimab. The rearrangement joins TRBV27 to TRBJ2-1; the D gene could be TRBD1 or TRBD2 (5 bases each). This TCR derives from an adult with an advanced solid tumor such as melanoma, head and neck, liver or kidney cancer. DNA for the CDR3: TGTGCCAGCAGTCTGGGGGACGATGAGCAGTTCTTC. Translated: CASSLGDDEQFF.